This TCR beta chain emerged from a study of cytotoxic CD8 clonotypes in ibrutinib-treated CLL. Study findings and constraints: Clonality rose at ibrutinib response and fell back toward baseline at progression.

Measured with immunoSEQ multiplex PCR; TCRdb has only the in-frame clones, and not every one. The sample includes about 30,000 clones, roughly 50% of them seen just once. Concerning this clone itself: No antigen is known for it.

The TCR comes from a human donor with chronic lymphocytic leukemia. The specimen was PBMCs, collected before ibrutinib treatment.

The CDR3 bases are TGTGCCAGCAGTAGGTGGGGGAGGGACATAGGGGAGCAGTACTTC. Protein sequence: CASSRWGRDIGEQYF. The chain has TRBV27 and TRBJ2-7, with a weak D call TRBD2 (7 bases). Per the germline V gene, CDR1 is MNHEY and CDR2 is SMNVEV (reference sequence). There are 15 residues in the CDR3. With 5 bases removed from V and 7 bases from J, the gap between germline ends came to 21 bases.